Here is one T cell receptor beta chain with its context. The specificity of this receptor is unknown. The protocol used for the library was the immunoSEQ multiplex PCR assay. A mixture of 60 forward primers for TCR Vbeta segments and 13 reverse primers for TCR Jbeta segments was used in the multiplex PCR. A multiplex PCR assay on genomic DNA amplified the CDR3 region of rearranged TCR beta genes. The amplified TCR beta libraries were sequenced on the Illumina HiSeq System as 87-base-pair reads. The published analysis was carried out like this. Across the 670 or so repertoires, a later analysis counted approximately 75 million unique TCR beta chains, 9.5 million to 13 million of which were shared by at least two donors. A nearest-neighbor algorithm error-corrected the raw reads and collapsed the reads into unique sequences, merging closely related sequences to remove PCR and sequencing errors. CDR3 sequences were aligned to IMGT reference sequences to assign V, D and J gene segments. Each retained sequence needed at least a six-nucleotide match to both a V gene segment and a J gene segment. A rearrangement was called productive if the CDR3 had no stop codons and remained in frame with V and J, and every other rearrangement was called non-productive. Following IMGT convention, CDR3 was defined as the stretch from the second conserved V-encoded cysteine to the conserved J-encoded phenylalanine. Sequences without an unambiguous match to a single V gene segment were excluded from the earlier analysis of 587 of the donors. In an earlier analysis of 450 to 700 of the donors, V segments were called functional above 56.7% productive rearrangements and were called segregating when the between-donor standard deviation exceeded 5%. A statistical classification framework was built for diagnosing cytomegalovirus status from the catalog of TCR beta chain sequences. In a later analysis, TCR nucleotide sequences were compared against IMGT/GENE-DB human TR gene sequences so that V and J genes could be assigned. A later analysis assigned CDR3 sequences and most-parsimonious VDJ recombination scenarios with the TCRdist pipeline. In a later analysis, each TCR beta chain was defined by its CDR3 amino acid sequence together with its V-gene family, and reads without a unique V-gene family were excluded. As a way to deal with suspected cross-contamination and a sequencing artifact, a later analysis dropped 500 to 700 nucleotide sequences that were highly shared and had low generation probability. In a later analysis, a clonal expansion index was calculated for each public chain from normalized within-repertoire ranks of inferred template counts. In a later analysis, generation probabilities were computed using a VDJ recombination model fitted to out-of-frame rearrangements, and the results were checked against IGoR. Hypergeometric tests were used in a later analysis to score TCR-TCR, TCR-HLA and TCR-CMV co-occurrence, with a repertoire-size bias correction applied to the TCR pairs. In a later analysis, false discovery rates were estimated by permuting HLA or CMV assignments 20 times. In a later analysis, co-occurring TCRs were grouped using DBSCAN, and TCRdist sequence similarity was added for clustering within HLA-allele-positive subsets. Repertoires with fewer than 30,000 or more than 120,000 public chains were left out of co-occurrence clustering, as were five repertoires with anomalous nucleotide sharing. The table comes from immuneACCESS by way of TCRdb, which keeps in-frame sequences with V and J called. Part of the clones is missing from these tables; in studies checked, under half for an unresolved V gene and the rest for unknown reasons. The DNA was the basis for D and trimming; V, J and clone size are from that table. This sample's table has entries for under 100,000 clones. The ten most abundant clones make up 3% to 4% of the sample.

This sample was taken from a study of cytomegalovirus exposure and HLA in healthy donors (TCRdb year 2017). With respect to the entire study: An earlier analysis of 587 of the donors reported 276 Gb of sequence data and 95 million to 140 million unique TCR beta sequences obtained from some 200 million T cells. The study was designed to test whether signatures of past pathogen exposure could be identified by cataloging public T cell receptors. Among the roughly 400 genotyped donors, approximately 77% belonged to the genetic ancestry cluster associated with self-reported Caucasian donors. Genome-wide SNP genotypes for about three fifths of the roughly 700 donors were used in a later genetic analysis, which treated that subset as a discovery cohort. Rather than using new phenotypic data, the later analysis identified candidate immune exposures from TCR beta sequences and from how often those sequences occurred across donors. Donor age, sex, ethnicity and CMV serostatus were compiled alongside the repertoire data. The number of typed donors differed by locus: roughly 620-630 for A, B, C, DRB1 and DQB1; approximately 530 for DQA1; 600 to 610 for DPA1; and some 450 for DPB1. In a later analysis, previously published TCR beta repertoires from some 640 donors were re-analyzed and high-resolution HLA genotyping was added so that TCR occurrence patterns could be studied. On average, around 200,000 unique TCR beta nucleotide sequences were sequenced per donor among a few hundred genotyped donors of the cohort, with roughly 18% of those sequences being non-productive. HLA typing covered class I and class II loci at four-digit resolution. A separate validation cohort of about 110 different subjects was used in addition to the 666-subject first cohort. Around 320 gigabases of sequencing data and 80 million or so unique TCR sequences were included in an early release covering about 620 HLA-typed donors. All discovery cohort repertoires had been generated on a single sequencing platform. The study combined high-throughput TCR immunosequencing, statistical association of individual TCRs with disease status, and machine learning to predict cytomegalovirus infection status. Roughly five DR-DQ haplotypes were handled as single units for association and clustering, since linkage in the cohort was strong. Using immunosequencing, the study profiled T cell repertoires from fewer than 700 subjects and related those repertoires to cytomegalovirus serostatus. In an earlier analysis of roughly 540 of the donors, high-throughput TCR beta sequencing was used to judge whether each TCR beta V gene segment behaved as functional or pseudogenic. On the study overall, not on this receptor specifically: Strong co-occurrence of HLA alleles, especially DR and DQ, made assigning TCR associations to individual alleles difficult. In a later genetic analysis, a missense DCLRE1C variant was associated with V-gene and J-gene trimming of TCR beta chains, and the association was replicated in an independent cohort. CMV serostatus was the only immune exposure information available for the cohort. The sequencing pipeline was judged likely to have produced a cluster of highly shared sequence variants as a technical artifact. A later analysis associated about 16,000 TCR beta sequences with specific HLA alleles at a false discovery rate of 0.05. Because counts were too low, around 17 rarely observed V segments, including chromosome 9 orphons, were left out of the earlier analysis of about 620 of the donors. In vitro tests confirmed that a few of the cytomegalovirus-associated TCR beta chains recognize cytomegalovirus antigens. The presence/absence analyses assumed that sequencing depth was roughly uniform across donors, and that assumption may not be true. In a later analysis, the rate of TCR association differed among HLA loci, with DRB1 alleles having the most associated TCRs and HLA-C alleles having the fewest. Because HLA typing was unavailable for some donors at each locus, only the typed subset was used in association tests. This cohort had only TCR beta chains sequenced, and the lack of alpha or paired-chain data limited which features could be detected. Several of the top co-occurrence clusters appeared to be linked to parvovirus B19, influenza, CMV and Epstein-Barr virus, according to a later analysis. A later analysis found that HLA-associated TCR beta chains were more clonally expanded and had lower generation probabilities than equally common non-associated chains. A further reported finding was that TCR beta sequences accurately predicted the HLA-A and HLA-B alleles for most subjects in the first cohort. Broadly in line with IMGT annotations, most TCR beta V segments showed up in productive rearrangements about 87% or about 30% of the time in an earlier analysis of several hundred of the donors. It was suggested by the authors that the approach could potentially be generalized to other disease states and immunological phenotypes. According to a later analysis, most CMV-associated TCR beta chains appeared to be HLA-restricted, and the HLA associations seemed to be driven largely by CMV exposure. While some public TCRs were present in many individuals, most TCR sequences turned up only very rarely across donors. The classifier was reported to diagnose cytomegalovirus status with high specificity and sensitivity in both the original cohort and the validation cohort. According to a later genetic analysis, donors in an Asian-associated ancestry cluster had fewer N-insertions in productive TCRs than the roughly 660-donor mean. The study gave a list of 150 to 200 TCR beta chains associated with cytomegalovirus. Linkage disequilibrium might explain the correlated functional status among segregating V segments, but an unknown experimental factor could not be excluded.

The cohort comprised 666 healthy bone marrow donors. At the time of sampling, all cohort members were nominally healthy, though unrecorded immune exposures were likely present. The donor tested CMV seronegative, placing the donor among the approximately 400 seronegative members of the cohort. A peripheral blood sample was provided by each donor, and peripheral blood mononuclear cells were used for TCR beta sequencing. The Qiagen DNeasy Blood Extraction Kit was used to extract genomic DNA from the blood cell samples. The sequencing sample was made of PBMCs. This receptor was identified in a woman younger than 45 in good health and CMV-seronegative.

CDR3 protein: CASNSQGGQETQYF. Read as DNA, the sequence is TGTGCCAGCAATTCCCAGGGAGGCCAAGAGACCCAGTACTTC. The chain employs TRBV2 and TRBJ2-5; the D gene is perhaps TRBD2, from 6 matching bases. The germline V gene provides CDR1 SNHLY and CDR2 FYNNEI. The CDR3 numbers 14 residues from cysteine through phenylalanine. The only DNA kept is the CDR3, 42 bases in frame from the first base. The germline ends are 13 bases apart after V is trimmed by 7 bases and J by 1 base.